This T cell receptor (beta chain) was sequenced for a study of T cells in Graves' hyperthyroidism and ophthalmopathy. Study-wide findings and caveats: Researchers found most expanded thyroid clonotypes above 0.001 in blood as well.

Amplification of TCR beta CDR3 regions was performed using RNA transcripts as template. The HTBI primer set drove a first-round RT-PCR of the TCR CDR3. One entry per CDR3 protein, called by TCRdb with MiXCR from the multiplex PCR reads. The sample shows about 480,000 distinct CDR3 sequences, around 14% of them seen only once. A lack of ophthalmopathy progression within 18 months defined stable Graves' hyperthyroidism. Uncontrolled infection, other autoimmune disease, pregnancy or lactation barred patients from enrollment. This clonotype turned up a few times. The antigen remains unidentified. The clonotype originates from a woman between 18 and 29 years old with Graves' hyperthyroidism. Sequences were obtained from blood.

The CDR3 loop reads CASSPEAEISNQPQHF. The CDR3 region has the DNA TGTGCCAGCAGTCCAGAGGCAGAAATTAGCAATCAGCCCCAGCATTTT. The chain links TRBV12-3 or TRBV12-4 to TRBJ1-5; D not resolved. The CDR3 sequence is 16 residues long. Between the trimmed V and J ends, which lost 5 bases and 0 bases, there was a span of 14 bases.